This passage covers 23 T cell receptor beta chains from one sample sequenced in a study of blood T cells in healthy people across ages. The use of a sample-barcoded 5' primer and a J-beta primer mix characterized a second PCR of about 7 to 12 cycles. MiXCR, applied by TCRdb to the 5' RACE reads, yields one record per CDR3 protein. The sample lists over 950,000 distinct CDR3 sequences; about 51% were seen once. The source material was blood. The receptor set was obtained from an older woman in good health.

The chain carries TRBV12-3 or TRBV12-4 and TRBJ2-7; maybe TRBD1 (6 bases). The ends were cut back, 6 bases at V and 7 bases at J, with 25 bases in the middle. CDR3 size: 16 residues. The CDR3 spells CASSRGHPSPYNEQYF. The DNA of the CDR3 is TGTGCCAGCAGCCGGGGACACCCAAGCCCATACAATGAGCAGTACTTC.

This clonotype was counted between two and nine times. Written as DNA, the CDR3 is TGCGCCAGCAAGGGACAGGCGCGGTTAGAAGAGACCCAGTACTTC. It translates to CASKGQARLEETQYF. The chain recombines TRBV5-1 with TRBJ2-5, with 8 bases aligning to TRBD1. The V gene end was trimmed by 6 bases and the J gene end by 3 bases; junction bases not matched to a gene: 10. The germline CDR1 and CDR2 sequences are SGHRS and YFSETQ. CDR3 length equals 15 residues.

The V and J genes are TRBV21-1 and TRBJ2-3. TRBV21-1 is a known pseudogene. CDR3 length: 16 residues. CDR3 DNA: TGTGCCAGCAGCAAAAGGGTCAGCACTAGCACAGATACGCAGTATTTT. Its translation is CASSKRVSTSTDTQYF.

This clonotype came up once. At one boundary the junction diverges from the germline segment, which might be a read error. The chain employs TRBV6-2 or TRBV6-3 and TRBJ2-7; D unresolved. The CDR3 extends over 12 amino acids. CDR1 is MNHEY and CDR2 is SVGEGT in the germline V gene. CDR3 sequence (DNA): TGTGCCAGCGGTTACAAGGGAAGTATTCAGTACTTC. Translated, it gives CASGYKGSIQYF.

V is TRBV6-2 or TRBV6-3 and J is TRBJ2-3, with 8 positions matching TRBD2. The CDR3 contains 17 residues. CDR1 is MNHEY, CDR2 SVGEGT, per germline. V gave up 6 bases and J gave up 0 bases; unmatched junction bases: 11. CDR3 residues: CASSLTRTSPSTDTQYF. The CDR3 DNA follows: TGTGCCAGCAGCCTGACGAGGACTAGCCCTAGCACAGATACGCAGTATTTT.

This clonotype was detected a few times. This chain links TRBV29-1 with TRBJ2-3, with D maybe TRBD1 (5 bases). This CDR3 has 12 residues. CDR1 SQVTM and CDR2 ANQGSEA come from the germline V gene. V gave up 8 bases and J gave up 6 bases, with 15 bases separating them. In DNA form, the CDR3 reads TGCAGCTTACGGACATCCTCCGATACGCAGTATTTT. Encoded protein: CSLRTSSDTQYF.

This chain links TRBV5-1 with TRBJ2-3; D is unclear. The CDR3 loop spans 12 amino acids. Germline CDR1 reads SGHRS; CDR2 reads YFSETQ. V shed 7 bases and J shed 6 bases, with 12 bases lying between them. The CDR3, as DNA: TGCGCCAGCTCGACGACTCCTGATACGCAGTATTTT. Protein product: CASSTTPDTQYF.

The chain couples TRBV7-2 to TRBJ2-4; 8 bases are a match to TRBD2. The end of the DNA aligns better with TRBJ2-7, so the J call may be wrong. This CDR3 is 14 amino acids long. The germline V gene encodes CDR1 SGHTA and CDR2 FQGNSA. CDR3 region: CASSLAGLVSEQYF. The CDR3 DNA reads TGTGCCAGCAGCTTAGCGGGACTAGTCTCCGAGCAGTACTTC.

This clonotype was recorded a few times. The V gene is TRBV6-2 or TRBV6-3, the J gene TRBJ1-5; unclear D gene. Trimming shortened V by 3 bases and J by 5 bases, and 5 bases separated the two germline ends. CDR3 length equals 12 residues. In germline, CDR1 is MNHEY, CDR2 SVGEGT. The CDR3 protein is CASSYGDQPQHF. The CDR3 coding sequence is TGTGCCAGCAGTTATGGGGATCAGCCCCAGCATTTT.

This chain links TRBV10-3 with TRBJ2-7; D is possibly TRBD1 (6 bases). This CDR3 comprises 14 residues. The V end lost 4 bases, the J end lost 1 base, and 11 bases lay between the germline ends. The germline gives CDR1 ENHRY, CDR2 SYGVKD. In DNA form, the CDR3 reads TGTGCCATCAGTGGGGACACCCAGTCCTACGAGCAGTACTTC. Its translation is CAISGDTQSYEQYF.

V gene TRBV9 combines with J gene TRBJ2-5; weak D call: TRBD2 (5 bases). Trimming cost V 7 bases and J 1 base, with 17 bases left between them. Germline V gives CDR1 SGDLS, CDR2 YYNGEE. The CDR3 is made up of 15 amino acids. The CDR3 sequence: CASAGRASGQETQYF. The CDR3 nucleotides are TGTGCCAGCGCCGGTCGTGCGAGCGGCCAAGAGACCCAGTACTTC.

The genes are TRBV28 and TRBJ2-5; 10 bases map to TRBD2. The DNA matches TRBJ2-7 better at its end, which makes the J call doubtful. The germline gives CDR1 MDHEN, CDR2 SYDVKM. The CDR3 covers 14 residues. The CDR3 nucleotides read TGTGCCAGCAGTCCTGGACTAGCGGTCCGCGAGCAGTACTTC. Protein product: CASSPGLAVREQYF.

The chain has TRBV6-5 and TRBJ2-3; 8 nucleotides agree with TRBD1. The V gene's germline CDR1 is MNHEY and CDR2 SVGAGI. The ends lost 7 bases at V and 4 bases at J; junction bases unmatched: 7. This CDR3 has 14 residues. This CDR3 reads CASIGQGRADTQYF. The DNA of the CDR3 is TGTGCCAGCATCGGACAGGGTCGAGCAGATACGCAGTATTTT.

There are a few counts of this clonotype. The rearrangement links TRBV6-2 or TRBV6-3 to TRBJ2-3; unclear D gene. Germline loops: CDR1 MNHEY, CDR2 SVGEGT. The V gene lost 2 bases and the J gene lost 7 bases, with 4 bases spanning the gap. The CDR3 consists of 11 residues. The CDR3 DNA reads as TGTGCCAGCAGTTACAGGAATACGCAGTATTTT. Encoded protein: CASSYRNTQYF.

The rearrangement links TRBV7-2 to TRBJ1-1; no clear D gene. Germline V gene lookup returns CDR1 SGHTA and CDR2 FQGNSA. The V end was cut by 4 bases, the J end by 4 bases, with 10 bases between. This CDR3 is built from 13 residues. CDR3 DNA sequence: TGTGCCAGCAGCTCAGAAGCGACCACTGAAGCTTTCTTT. This translates into CASSSEATTEAFF.

This chain joins TRBV28 and TRBJ2-4, with no clear D. Deletions cut 3 bases from V and 0 bases from J, with 12 bases between. The germline V gene has CDR1 MDHEN and CDR2 SYDVKM. The CDR3 loop spans 16 amino acids. CDR3 bases: TGTGCCAGCAGTTTTGTTCCAAGCCTAGCCAAAAACATTCAGTACTTC. Amino acids: CASSFVPSLAKNIQYF.

Only a few counts were recorded for this clonotype. The chain combines TRBV15 with TRBJ2-4; 8 nucleotides match TRBD1. The CDR3 spans 18 residues. V shed 0 bases and J 4 bases; nucleotides not matched to a gene: 11. Germline CDR1 and CDR2: LNHNV and YYDKDF (reference sequence). The CDR3 is CATSRDLPGRQGKNIQYF. Written as DNA, the CDR3 is TGTGCCACCAGCAGAGATCTACCCGGGAGACAGGGGAAAAACATTCAGTACTTC.

This chain joins TRBV20-1 and TRBJ2-1; 15 bases map to TRBD2. Losses at the gene ends were 6 bases for V and 2 bases for J; bases not matched to a gene: 8. The germline CDR1 and CDR2 sequences are DFQATT and SNEGSKA (reference sequence). The CDR3 is 17 amino acids. The CDR3 region is CSARTSGRVFTYNEQFF. CDR3 nucleotides: TGCAGTGCCAGGACTAGCGGGAGGGTTTTTACCTACAATGAGCAGTTCTTC.

This clonotype was counted once. The chain has TRBV7-6 and TRBJ1-3, with D unclear. Trimming took 1 base from V and 0 from J, leaving 7 bases between them. CDR3 length equals 15 residues. The V gene's germline CDR1 is SGHVS and CDR2 FNYEAQ. CDR3 sequence (DNA): TGTGCCAGCAGCTTAGTAGCGGACTCTGGAAACACCATATATTTT. Translation: CASSLVADSGNTIYF. Filled out from reference TRBV7-6 and TRBJ1-3, the complete variable domain reads GAGVSQSPRYKVTKRGQDVALRCDPISGHVSLYWYRQALGQGPEFLTYFNYEAQQDKSGLPNDRFSAERPEGSISTLTIQRTEQRDSAMYRCASSLVADSGNTIYFGEGSWLTVV.

The V gene is TRBV14, the J gene TRBJ1-2, with 7 bases fitting TRBD1. The germline V gene encodes CDR1 SGHDN and CDR2 FVKESK. The CDR3 covers 13 residues. J lost 8 bases, V lost 6 bases, and 9 bases had no gene match. The chain's CDR3 is CASRHHLTGGYTF. CDR3 nucleotide sequence: TGTGCCAGCAGACACCATTTGACAGGGGGCTACACCTTC.

This chain joins TRBV11-2 and TRBJ2-6; 10 positions match TRBD1. The germline CDR1 and CDR2 sequences are SGHAT and FQNNGV. The CDR3 is 18 residues long. With V trimmed by 3 bases and J by 0 bases, 5 bases remained unmatched. The CDR3 coding sequence is TGTGCCAGCAGCTTGGGACAGGGGTTAAGCTCTGGGGCCAACGTCCTGACTTTC. This translates into CASSLGQGLSSGANVLTF.

This clonotype has a single count. V usage is TRBV6-1 and J usage is TRBJ1-4; D call uncertain. Per germline, CDR1 MNHNS and CDR2 SASEGT. CDR3 size: 18 residues. Trimming removed 0 bases from V and 0 bases from J, with 14 bases in between. CDR3 bases: TGTGCCAGCAGTGAAGCGCTTCCATCTCAAACAACTAATGAAAAACTGTTTTTT. This gives the protein CASSEALPSQTTNEKLFF.

This clonotype was detected ten times or more. The genes are TRBV4-1 and TRBJ1-2; D gene unclear. CDR3 length equals 12 residues. Per germline, CDR1 MGHRA and CDR2 YSYEKL. Trimming left V 3 bases short and J 8 bases short, with 10 bases between. The CDR3 region is CASSQNAQGYTF. The CDR3 nucleotides are TGCGCCAGCAGCCAGAACGCCCAGGGCTACACCTTC.